These T cell receptor beta chains were read from a single sample in a study of cytomegalovirus exposure and HLA in healthy donors. Some clones are missing from TCRdb's copy, which holds only in-frame ones; the method was immunoSEQ multiplex PCR. The sample includes about 110,000 clones, roughly four fifths of them seen just once. Input material: PBMCs. These receptors originate from a man over 45 in good health and CMV-seronegative. The CDR3 runs from the conserved cysteine through the conserved F or W. The D gene is left open where the match is weak. Part of the rows lack a size; the others show once, few, many or a class for expanded clones.

V gene,clone size,J gene,D gene,CDR3 protein,CDR3 DNA
TRBV5-6,NA,TRBJ2-2,TRBD2,CASSPTAGVFPGELFF,TGTGCCAGCAGCCCAACAGCGGGGGTGTTTCCCGGGGAGCTGTTTTTT
TRBV30,NA,TRBJ1-3,NA,CAWSGPIQISVGNTIYF,TGTGCCTGGAGCGGCCCAATACAGATCTCTGTAGGAAACACCATATATTTT
TRBV30,NA,TRBJ1-5,TRBD1,CAWSVNRGDQPQHF,TGTGCCTGGAGTGTAAACAGGGGGGATCAGCCCCAGCATTTT
TRBV7-6,NA,TRBJ2-2,NA,CASSLEGSTNTGELFF,TGTGCCAGCAGCTTAGAGGGGTCTACGAACACCGGGGAGCTGTTTTTT
TRBV4-1,NA,TRBJ1-1,NA,CASASALQDSLNTEAFF,TGCGCCAGCGCCTCAGCCCTACAAGACAGCCTGAACACTGAAGCTTTCTTT
TRBV7-9,NA,TRBJ1-2,TRBD1,CASSSQGASGYTF,TGTGCCAGCAGCTCACAGGGGGCAAGTGGCTACACCTTC
TRBV14,NA,TRBJ1-1,TRBD1,CASSQYRGRTEAFF,TGTGCCAGCAGTCAATACAGGGGAAGGACTGAAGCTTTCTTT
TRBV19,NA,TRBJ1-5,NA,CASKIAGERQPQHF,TGTGCCAGTAAAATCGCAGGGGAACGTCAGCCCCAGCATTTT
TRBV7-9,NA,TRBJ2-5,NA,CASSFSSVQETQYF,TGTGCCAGCAGCTTTTCTAGCGTACAAGAGACCCAGTACTTC
TRBV7-8,NA,TRBJ2-7,NA,CASSRQTIVYEQYF,TGTGCCAGCAGCCGACAGACCATAGTTTACGAGCAGTACTTC
TRBV5-1,NA,TRBJ1-5,TRBD1,CASSLGGASNQPQHF,TGCGCCAGCAGCCTAGGGGGCGCTAGCAATCAGCCCCAGCATTTT
TRBV7-8,few,TRBJ1-1,NA,CASSPETGLGRTEAFF,TGTGCCAGCAGCCCAGAGACCGGACTCGGCCGCACTGAAGCTTTCTTT
TRBV5-4,NA,TRBJ1-1,TRBD1,CASSPMRTGGMGTEAFF,TGTGCCAGCAGCCCGATGCGGACAGGGGGCATGGGGACTGAAGCTTTCTTT
TRBV11-2,NA,TRBJ1-3,NA,CASRSTGGPGNTIYF,TGTGCCAGCAGGTCCACAGGAGGGCCGGGAAACACCATATATTTT
TRBV7-9,NA,TRBJ1-1,TRBD1,CASSSQQGFTEAFF,TGTGCCAGCAGCTCCCAACAGGGGTTCACTGAAGCTTTCTTT
TRBV13,few,TRBJ2-1,NA,CASSPTTVPNEQFF,TGTGCCAGCAGCCCCACCACAGTGCCCAATGAGCAGTTCTTC
TRBV6-6,NA,TRBJ2-4,TRBD2,CASSGTSLAKNIQYF,TGTGCCAGCAGTGGGACTAGCTTAGCCAAAAACATTCAGTACTTC
TRBV5-1,NA,TRBJ1-2,NA,CASSLGPANYGYTF,TGCGCCAGCAGCTTGGGTCCAGCTAACTATGGCTACACCTTC
TRBV5-6,NA,TRBJ2-3,NA,CATPVQSSTDTQYF,TGTGCCACCCCTGTGCAGTCTAGCACAGATACGCAGTATTTT
TRBV2,NA,TRBJ1-5,NA,CASSAQGGNQPQHF,TGTGCCAGCAGTGCCCAAGGGGGCAATCAGCCCCAGCATTTT
TRBV7-2,NA,TRBJ1-1,TRBD1,CASSRSGQVNTEAFF,TGTGCCAGCAGCAGAAGCGGACAGGTGAACACTGAAGCTTTCTTT
TRBV9,once,TRBJ1-4,TRBD1,CASSRQGWDEKLFF,TGTGCCAGCAGCAGACAGGGGTGGGATGAAAAACTGTTTTTT
TRBV5-4,NA,TRBJ2-3,TRBD2,CASSLASGGALYTQYF,TGTGCCAGCAGCTTGGCTAGCGGGGGGGCCCTATATACGCAGTATTTT
TRBV5-6,few,TRBJ1-1,NA,CASSLATEAFF,TGTGCCAGCAGCTTGGCAACTGAAGCTTTCTTT
TRBV5-4,NA,TRBJ1-2,NA,CASSSLNRTGSYTF,TGTGCCAGCAGCTCACTCAACAGGACCGGTAGCTACACCTTC
TRBV2,NA,TRBJ2-3,NA,CASSENTGSTDTQYF,TGTGCCAGCAGTGAAAATACAGGGTCAACAGATACGCAGTATTTT
TRBV7-2,NA,TRBJ1-6,NA,CASSLVRDSPLHF,TGTGCCAGCAGCTTGGTTCGAGATTCACCCCTCCACTTT
TRBV11-2,NA,TRBJ2-1,TRBD1,CASSLGQGEYGYNEQFF,TGTGCCAGCAGTCTCGGACAGGGGGAATATGGATACAATGAGCAGTTCTTC